What follows is one T cell receptor (beta chain) and its context. Produced via immunoSEQ multiplex PCR; TCRdb's table is partial and in-frame only. The data show 100,000 to 150,000 clones, with almost 70% seen just once and 1.5% to 2% held by the top ten. This specimen comes from a study of blood T cell repertoires in COVID-19. Overall study: COVID-19 samples, acute and convalescent, were from the United States, Italy and Spain.

The sequencing input was peripheral blood. This receptor was identified in an older woman with acute or convalescent COVID-19.

CDR3 loop: CASSHRGRQNAYGYTF. CDR3 DNA sequence: TGTGCCAGCAGCCACCGCGGGAGACAGAACGCCTATGGCTACACCTTC. The gene calls are TRBV14 and TRBJ1-2; weak D call: TRBD1 (5 bases). The V end lost 3 bases, the J end lost 4 bases, and 18 bases lay between the germline ends. Germline V gene lookup returns CDR1 SGHDN and CDR2 FVKESK. The CDR3 has 16 residues.